This T cell receptor beta chain was identified in a study of blood T cell repertoires in COVID-19. About the research overall: Acute-phase and convalescent COVID-19 samples originated in the United States, Italy and Spain. T cells, B-cell-depleted T cells, or PBMCs provided the cDNA or gDNA that served as material.

The germline gives CDR1 GTSNPN, CDR2 SVGIG (reference sequence). With 0 bases clipped from V and 5 bases from J, the junction kept 10 bases outside the gene matches. The CDR3 length is 16 residues. In the original analysis: Reference gene primer amplification yielded estimated nucleated cell counts. Libraries were prepared by immunoSEQ multiplex PCR; TCRdb keeps only in-frame clonotypes and omits some of them. V, J and clone size are those of that table, while D and trimming were read from the DNA. The table has about 150,000 clones, about three quarters seen once; the top ten hold roughly 17%. The rearrangement links TRBV30 to TRBJ2-5; 9 nucleotides match TRBD1. The source of this sequence is a man aged 45-65 years with acute or convalescent COVID-19. Sequencing input: peripheral blood. The CDR3 reads CAWSVRGTGRRETQYF. CDR3 DNA: TGTGCCTGGAGTGTACGAGGGACAGGGAGGCGGGAGACCCAGTACTTC.